A selection of T cell receptor beta chains follows, all from one sample in a study of blood T cell repertoires in COVID-19. Clones were read by immunoSEQ multiplex PCR, and TCRdb kept only the in-frame ones, dropping some. The data contain about 270,000 clones, roughly nine tenths of them singletons. The source material was peripheral blood. Receptors originate from a woman in her 30s with COVID-19, enrolled during active disease. The CDR3 runs from the conserved cysteine through the conserved F or W. Clone size is shown for a subset of rows, as once, few, many or a class of expanded clone.

abundance,v_gene,j_gene,CDR3aa
NA,TRBV11-3,TRBJ2-7,CASSVTGGSYEQYF
NA,TRBV7-2,TRBJ2-7,CASSLGLEVEYF
NA,TRBV11-3,TRBJ1-4,CASSLAGQYATNEKLFF
NA,TRBV11-2,TRBJ2-1,CASSFERGLNEQFF
NA,TRBV12-5,TRBJ1-2,CASGSFRAHYGYTF
NA,TRBV28,TRBJ2-5,CASSFLAGGAETQYF
once,TRBV5-4,TRBJ1-2,CASSVGQGAQYGYTF
NA,TRBV19,TRBJ1-5,CASSIGIGVLSNQPQHF
NA,TRBV7-9,TRBJ2-6,CASSLKTGVGANVLTF
NA,TRBV6-5,TRBJ2-3,CASSPGTRFRTQYF
NA,TRBV18,TRBJ2-2,CASSPESGWIPGELFF
NA,TRBV27,TRBJ1-1,CASRKGQGHSEAFF
NA,TRBV6-5,TRBJ1-1,CASSLDTGSSEAFF
NA,TRBV14,TRBJ1-1,CASSLLAGSYTEAFF
NA,TRBV2,TRBJ2-1,CASSGTSGAYNEQFF
NA,TRBV6-1,TRBJ1-2,CASSESGSYGYTF
NA,TRBV21-1,TRBJ1-2,CASSQRGQQSTNYGYTF
NA,TRBV12-3/TRBV12-4,TRBJ1-2,CASSFGGTYGYTF
NA,TRBV7-9,TRBJ2-7,CASSLAGTTYEQYF
NA,TRBV15,TRBJ2-5,CATSRERRSGGYF
once,TRBV6-1,TRBJ1-2,CASSEVEGAYGYTF
once,TRBV27,TRBJ1-6,CASSWAGSSHSPLHF
NA,TRBV12-5,TRBJ1-1,CASGSGQGAPNTEAFF
NA,TRBV19,TRBJ2-7,CASSMTGWDSYEQYF
NA,TRBV10-3,TRBJ2-5,CAISEQIQETQYF
NA,TRBV12-3/TRBV12-4,TRBJ2-7,CASSGTSGGLQYF
NA,TRBV5-5,TRBJ2-1,CASSLLFSGGYNEQFF
NA,TRBV3-1/TRBV3-2,TRBJ2-7,CASSHQAHAEQYF
NA,TRBV1,TRBJ1-2,CTSSQPLPAIYGYTF
NA,TRBV5-6,TRBJ2-3,CASSSQVFYDTQYF
NA,TRBV19,TRBJ2-4,CASDFPPGQGCVIQYF
NA,TRBV15,TRBJ2-7,CATSRPTGHYEQYF
few,TRBV7-9,TRBJ1-5,CASSPGNQPQHF
NA,TRBV5-1,TRBJ1-2,CASSIRDRGGYSHGYTF
once,TRBV5-4,TRBJ2-7,CASSLDTYEQYF
many,TRBV7-9,TRBJ2-7,CASSFDSSYEQYF
NA,TRBV18,TRBJ1-5,CASSPQGNVQLSNQPQHF
NA,TRBV28,TRBJ2-3,CASSLVAGAPDTQYF
NA,TRBV7-8,TRBJ2-7,CASSLRGGRDFSYEQYF